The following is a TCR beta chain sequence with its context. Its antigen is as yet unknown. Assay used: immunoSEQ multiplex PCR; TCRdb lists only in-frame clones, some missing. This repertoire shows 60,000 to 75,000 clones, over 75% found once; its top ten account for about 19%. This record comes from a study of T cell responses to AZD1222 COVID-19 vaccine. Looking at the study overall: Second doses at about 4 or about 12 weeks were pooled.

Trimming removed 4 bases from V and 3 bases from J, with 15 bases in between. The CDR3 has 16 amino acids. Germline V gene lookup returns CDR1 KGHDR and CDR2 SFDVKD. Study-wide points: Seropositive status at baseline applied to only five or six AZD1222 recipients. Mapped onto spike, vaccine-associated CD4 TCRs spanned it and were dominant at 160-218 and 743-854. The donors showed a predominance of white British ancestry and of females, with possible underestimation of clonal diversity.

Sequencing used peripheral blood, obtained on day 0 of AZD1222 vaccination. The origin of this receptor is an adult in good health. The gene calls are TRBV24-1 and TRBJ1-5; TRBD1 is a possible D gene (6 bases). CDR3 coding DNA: TGTGCCACCAGTGAAGGCAGGGGTGGAATCAATCAGCCCCAGCATTTT. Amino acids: CATSEGRGGINQPQHF.